The present entry profiles one T cell receptor beta chain with its context. The data originate from a study of control samples from healthy donors and cancer patients. Between the trimmed V and J ends, which lost 6 bases and 3 bases, there was a span of 8 bases. CDR1 is MNHNY, CDR2 SVGAGI, per germline (reference sequence). The CDR3 consists of 12 residues. TCRdb keeps only in-frame clones here, not all; method: immunoSEQ multiplex PCR. The sample has roughly 88,000 clones, just under 85% seen once. What was sequenced was blood. The origin of this receptor is a man aged 25 to 40 in good health. V usage is TRBV6-6 and J usage is TRBJ1-1; D is perhaps TRBD1 (6 bases). CDR3 nucleotides: TGTGCCAGCAGCAAGGGGGACACTGAAGCTTTCTTT. This sequence encodes CASSKGDTEAFF.